A single sample is the source of the 23 T cell receptor beta chains below, sequenced in a study of tumor-infiltrating lymphocytes in glioblastoma multiforme. Multiple V-beta primers and a C-beta primer amplified TCRB from RNA. MiXCR, run by TCRdb on the multiplex PCR reads, gives a single entry per CDR3 protein. Of about 9,600 distinct CDR3 sequences listed, around 71% were seen once; the top ten hold approximately 50%. Sequencing was done on a sample of brain tumor tissue. The source of these receptors is a male donor with glioblastoma.

This chain joins TRBV11-3 and TRBJ2-7; 10 nucleotides line up with TRBD2. Germline CDR1 SGHNT, CDR2 YENEEA. V was pared by 3 bases and J by 3 bases, with 5 bases of the junction left unmatched. The CDR3 length is 15 residues. The chain's CDR3 is CASSFLAGGNYEQYF. For the CDR3, the DNA is TGTGCCAGCAGCTTCTTAGCGGGAGGAAACTACGAGCAGTACTTC.

This clonotype was seen just once. The rearrangement uses TRBV20-1 and TRBJ2-7; 11 bases fit TRBD2. Unmatched junction bases numbered 9, after V lost 5 bases and J lost 6 bases. Germline V lookup: CDR1 DFQATT, CDR2 SNEGSKA (reference sequence). This CDR3 has 14 amino acids. CDR3 in amino acids: CSAQTSGIESEQYF. CDR3 in DNA: TGCAGTGCTCAGACTAGCGGGATTGAAAGCGAGCAGTACTTC.

The rearrangement joins TRBV29-1 to TRBJ2-3; D assignment may be TRBD1 or TRBD2 (5 bases each). Germline V CDR1 and CDR2: SQVTM, ANQGSEA. The CDR3 is made up of 13 amino acids. The DNA of the CDR3 is TGCGGTGTTGAAACCGGGGCTGGAGATACGCAGTATTTT. Protein product: CGVETGAGDTQYF.

Details on this clonotype: Compared with germline, one end of the junction differs, possibly owing to a read error. The genes are TRBV11-2 and TRBJ2-1; 7 positions match TRBD1. Germline V lookup: CDR1 SGHAT, CDR2 FQNNGV. The CDR3 contains 17 residues. The CDR3 DNA reads as TGTGCCGGCAGCTTAGCAGTAAGGGGGCCTTCACACAATGAGCAGTTCTTC. This codes for CAGSLAVRGPSHNEQFF.

Only one count was recorded for this clonotype. The chain links TRBV12-3 or TRBV12-4 to TRBJ1-1, with D possibly being TRBD1 (6 bases). Trimming stripped 5 bases from V and 6 bases from J, with 13 bases between. The length of the CDR3 is 13 residues. The CDR3 DNA is TGTGCCAGCAGTGCCACACAGGGTTCTGAAGCTTTCTTT. Translation: CASSATQGSEAFF.

This chain connects TRBV5-5 to TRBJ2-1; maybe TRBD2 (5 bases). CDR1 is SGHKS and CDR2 is YYEKEE in the germline V gene (reference sequence). The CDR3 is 16 amino acids. Between the trimmed V and J ends, which lost 2 bases and 6 bases, there was a span of 18 bases. CDR3 sequence reads: CASSFSDGNLGNEQFF. CDR3 sequence (DNA): TGTGCCAGCAGCTTTTCTGACGGGAACCTAGGCAATGAGCAGTTCTTC.

The sample holds one count of this clonotype. A read error may account for a junction end that differs from germline. The rearrangement links TRBV10-3 to TRBJ2-1; 10 bases are shared with TRBD2. Germline-derived CDR1 and CDR2 are ENHRY and SYGVKD. This CDR3 is 15 amino acids long. DNA of the CDR3: TGCGCCATCAGTGAAGTAGCGGGGGGCTACAATGAGCAGTTCTTC. Translation gives CAISEVAGGYNEQFF.

In the case of this clonotype: One end of the junction is discordant with germline, which a read error may explain. The V and J genes are TRBV12-3 or TRBV12-4 and TRBJ1-1; unclear D gene. The CDR3 has 11 amino acids. The CDR3 sequence is CASSLENEAFF. The CDR3 DNA reads as TGTGCAAGCAGTTTGGAGAATGAAGCTTTCTTT.

By its share, this clonotype is medium-sized. The chain combines TRBV4-2 with TRBJ2-1, with D unresolved. The CDR3 spans 16 residues. V lost 1 base and J 5 bases, leaving 15 bases between the germline ends. In germline, CDR1 is LGHNA, CDR2 YNFKEQ. The CDR3 sequence is CASSQGSNGLHNEQFF. CDR3 DNA sequence: TGTGCCAGCAGCCAAGGGTCAAACGGCCTACACAATGAGCAGTTCTTC.

The chain has TRBV20-1 and TRBJ2-1; 7 bases agree with TRBD2. Germline-derived CDR1 and CDR2 are DFQATT and SNEGSKA (reference sequence). With 5 bases clipped from V and 2 bases from J, the junction kept 9 bases outside the gene matches. The CDR3 has 15 residues. The CDR3 protein is CSAPGTAGTYNEQFF. The CDR3 nucleotides read TGCAGTGCTCCCGGAACAGCGGGGACCTACAATGAGCAGTTCTTC.

This clonotype was detected ten times or more. The chain uses TRBV28 and TRBJ2-2, with TRBD2 matching over 9 bases. V dropped 5 bases and J dropped 3; count of bases not matched to a gene: 7. This CDR3 is 16 amino acids long. Germline CDR1 is MDHEN and CDR2 is SYDVKM. CDR3 in DNA: TGTGCCAGCAGTCCCTGGGTAGCGGGAGACACCGGGGAGCTGTTTTTT. Its translation is CASSPWVAGDTGELFF. Complete variable domain (other parts from reference TRBV28 and TRBJ2-2): DVKVTQSSRYLVKRTGEKVFLECVQDMDHENMFWYRQDPGLGLRLIYFSYDVKMKEKGDIPEGYSVSREKKERFSLILESASTNQTSMYLCASSPWVAGDTGELFFGEGSRLTVL.

This chain joins TRBV20-1 and TRBJ2-4, with D maybe TRBD2 (7 bases). The CDR3 runs 19 residues. Germline CDR1 and CDR2: DFQATT and SNEGSKA (reference sequence). V was clipped by 0 bases and J by 0 bases, with 21 bases between them. The CDR3 sequence: CSARDLDSGIRRAKNIQYF. For the CDR3, the DNA is TGCAGTGCTAGAGACCTGGACAGCGGGATTCGGAGAGCCAAAAACATTCAGTACTTC.

As DNA, the CDR3 is TGTGCCAGCAGCTATGGGACTAGCGGGTTAAATGAGCAGTTCTTC. Protein product: CASSYGTSGLNEQFF. This rearrangement joins TRBV11-2 to TRBJ2-1, with 12 bases fitting TRBD2. CDR3 length: 15 residues. V lost 4 bases, J lost 7 bases, and 5 bases stayed unmatched. Germline loops: CDR1 SGHAT, CDR2 FQNNGV.

V usage is TRBV4-1 and J usage is TRBJ2-5; D not certain. Germline-derived CDR1 and CDR2 are MGHRA and YSYEKL. Trimming took off 6 bases at V and 3 bases at J, with 20 bases between the two ends. CDR3 length: 16 residues. The CDR3 region has the DNA TGCGCCAGCAGTAGTCAGGAAAAGGCCCTCGAAGAGACCCAGTACTTC. It specifies CASSSQEKALEETQYF.

Of note for this clonotype: One junction end does not reproduce the germline sequence, and a read error may be involved. V is TRBV20-1 and J is TRBJ2-7; the D gene is possibly TRBD2 (6 bases). The V gene's germline CDR1 is DFQATT and CDR2 SNEGSKA (reference sequence). The CDR3 has 11 residues. The CDR3 DNA follows: TGCAGTGCTGCCTACTCGGGGGAAGATTTCTTC. Translation gives CSAAYSGEDFF.

A remark on this clonotype: Mismatch with germline at one junction end may stem from a read error. This rearrangement joins TRBV7-8 to TRBJ2-7, with 9 bases lining up with TRBD1. The CDR3 runs 16 residues. CDR1 SGHVS and CDR2 FQNEAQ come from the germline V gene. CDR3 region: CTSSPVTGTGLSEQYF. The CDR3 DNA is TGTACCAGCAGCCCCGTAACCGGGACAGGGCTTTCCGAGCAGTACTTC.

Judged by abundance, this clonotype is medium-sized. The gene calls are TRBV20-1 and TRBJ1-5; D not resolved. The V gene lost 3 bases and the J gene lost 7 bases, with 19 bases spanning the gap. The CDR3 has 15 amino acids. The V gene's germline CDR1 is DFQATT and CDR2 SNEGSKA (reference sequence). The CDR3 loop reads CSASGQGSLMQPQHF. In DNA form, the CDR3 reads TGCAGTGCTAGTGGGCAAGGCAGTTTGATGCAGCCCCAGCATTTT.

The chain joins TRBV20-1 to TRBJ2-7; D not certain. CDR1 and CDR2 from the germline V gene are DFQATT and SNEGSKA (reference sequence). CDR3 length equals 13 residues. Trimming took off 6 bases at V and 4 bases at J, with 16 bases between the two ends. The CDR3, as DNA: TGCAGTGCCTCTGGAGAATTGACATACGAGCAGTACTTC. It specifies CSASGELTYEQYF.

Here the CDR3 reads CASSRGNSPLHF. The DNA of the CDR3 is TGCGCCAGCAGCCGAGGCAATTCACCCCTCCACTTT. The chain links TRBV4-1 to TRBJ1-6; D not resolved. V was clipped by 4 bases and J by 7 bases, with 5 bases between them. From germline, CDR1 is MGHRA and CDR2 YSYEKL. The CDR3 runs to 12 residues.

The J gene is TRBJ2-3, the V gene TRBV20-1; TRBD1 matches at 8 bases. J gave up 1 base and V 6 bases, and 6 bases lay outside the gene matches. CDR1 and CDR2 from the germline V gene are DFQATT and SNEGSKA (reference sequence). The CDR3 loop spans 14 amino acids. CDR3 DNA sequence: TGCAGTGCAACGGACAGGGTACGCACAGATACGCAGTATTTT. Its protein product is CSATDRVRTDTQYF.

This rearrangement joins TRBV11-2 to TRBJ2-2, with 7 bases identical to TRBD2. The CDR3 runs 20 residues. Germline V gene lookup returns CDR1 SGHAT and CDR2 FQNNGV. J gave up 11 bases and V 7 bases, and 31 bases lay outside the gene matches. In nucleotides, the CDR3 is TGTGCCAGCACCCCCTCATTCGGCCGAGGGCTAGCGGTAAACATCGGTGAGCTGTTTTTT. Its protein is CASTPSFGRGLAVNIGELFF.

J is TRBJ2-7 and V is TRBV4-2; TRBD2 aligns across 8 bases. The CDR3 is made up of 14 amino acids. CDR1 is LGHNA, CDR2 YNFKEQ, per germline. Trimming at V came to 3 bases and at J to 2 bases, leaving 3 bases not matched to a gene. CDR3 protein: CASSHWREAYEQYF. In nucleotides, the CDR3 is TGTGCCAGCAGCCACTGGCGGGAGGCCTACGAGCAGTACTTC.

Regarding this clonotype: Here the CDR3 omits its conserved ending phenylalanine or tryptophan, so a read error is the likely source. The chain carries TRBV6-1 and TRBJ2-6, with a weak D call TRBD1 (5 bases). The CDR3 has 13 amino acids. Germline-derived CDR1 and CDR2 are MNHNS and SASEGT. CDR3 nucleotide sequence: TGTGCCAGCAATCTGAATGGGGCCAACATCCTGACTTTA. It specifies CASNLNGANILTL.